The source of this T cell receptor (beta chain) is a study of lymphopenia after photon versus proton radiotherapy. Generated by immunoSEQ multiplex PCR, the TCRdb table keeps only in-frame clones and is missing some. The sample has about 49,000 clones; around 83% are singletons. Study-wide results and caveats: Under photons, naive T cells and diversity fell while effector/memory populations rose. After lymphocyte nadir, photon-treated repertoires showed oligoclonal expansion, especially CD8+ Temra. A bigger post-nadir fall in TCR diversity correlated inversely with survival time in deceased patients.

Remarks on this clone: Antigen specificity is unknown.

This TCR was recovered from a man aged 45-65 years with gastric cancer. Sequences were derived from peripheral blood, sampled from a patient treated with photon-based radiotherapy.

As DNA, the CDR3 is TGCGCCAGCAGCCAATGGACAGAGGCTGGAAACACCATATATTTT. Amino acid sequence: CASSQWTEAGNTIYF. The genes are TRBV4-1 and TRBJ1-3; perhaps TRBD1 as D (6 bases). This CDR3 has 15 amino acids. V was shortened by 2 bases and J by 2 bases, with 10 bases between the two germline ends. Per germline, CDR1 MGHRA and CDR2 YSYEKL.